In its sample, the clone carrying this TCR beta chain was seen a few times. Its antigen is as yet unknown. The source of the sample is a study of vaccination and CD4 T cells after COVID-19. The treatment is: roughly ten-day PBMC culture with coronavirus spike peptide pools or control peptides (ViraFEST assay). The CDR3 runs 15 residues. The V gene lost 4 bases and the J gene lost 0 bases, with 10 bases spanning the gap. The germline CDR1 and CDR2 sequences are SEHNR and FQNEAQ (reference sequence). Once obtained from cultured CD4+ T cells, the DNA was sequenced using the Oncomine TCR Beta short-read assay. TCRdb re-called the PCR reads with MiXCR, one entry per CDR3 protein. Among around 21,000 distinct CDR3 sequences, approximately 60% were seen once, and the ten largest hold roughly 7.4%.

This sequence originates from a human donor who had recovered from COVID-19. What was sequenced was CD4+ T cells from blood, cultured in vitro. The chain employs TRBV7-9 and TRBJ1-3, with D perhaps TRBD1 (6 bases). The CDR3 DNA reads as TGTGCCAGCAGCTCCGACAGGAGCTCTGGAAACACCATATATTTT. Translation gives CASSSDRSSGNTIYF.